Many counts were recorded for the clone carrying this TCR beta chain. This sample is part of a study of blood T cell repertoires in COVID-19. Study summary: Spain, Italy and the United States supplied samples that represented acute and convalescent COVID-19.

How the authors handled the data: Amplification with reference gene primers provided the estimates of nucleated cell counts. Sequenced by immunoSEQ multiplex PCR; TCRdb stores in-frame clones only, minus some. V and J calls and clone size come straight from that table; D and trimming were deduced from the DNA. The table has about 100,000 clones, roughly 85% seen once. This CDR3 comprises 14 residues. Germline V gives CDR1 MNHEY, CDR2 SVGAGI. V trimming: 6 bases; J trimming: 4 bases; junction bases outside the gene matches: 3. Sequenced material: peripheral blood. The rearrangement links TRBV6-5 to TRBJ1-2, with 12 positions matching TRBD1. The TCR was taken from a human donor in a cohort sampled during active COVID-19. CDR3 sequence (DNA): TGTGCCAGCAGGGGGACAGGGGGCGCCTATGGCTACACCTTC. It codes for CASRGTGGAYGYTF.